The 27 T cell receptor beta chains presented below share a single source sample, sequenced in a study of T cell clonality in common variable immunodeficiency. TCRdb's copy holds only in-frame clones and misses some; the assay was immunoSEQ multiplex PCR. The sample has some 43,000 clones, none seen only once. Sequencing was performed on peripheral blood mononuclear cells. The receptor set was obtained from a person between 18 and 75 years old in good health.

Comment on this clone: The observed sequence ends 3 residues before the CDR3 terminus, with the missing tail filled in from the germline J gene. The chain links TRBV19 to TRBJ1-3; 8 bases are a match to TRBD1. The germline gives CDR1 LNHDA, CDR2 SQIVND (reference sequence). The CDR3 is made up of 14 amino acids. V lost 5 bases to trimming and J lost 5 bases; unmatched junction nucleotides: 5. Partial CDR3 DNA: TGTGCCAGTAGTTACGGACAGGGCAGAAACACC. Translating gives CASSYGQGRNT. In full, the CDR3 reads CASSYGQGRNTIYF.

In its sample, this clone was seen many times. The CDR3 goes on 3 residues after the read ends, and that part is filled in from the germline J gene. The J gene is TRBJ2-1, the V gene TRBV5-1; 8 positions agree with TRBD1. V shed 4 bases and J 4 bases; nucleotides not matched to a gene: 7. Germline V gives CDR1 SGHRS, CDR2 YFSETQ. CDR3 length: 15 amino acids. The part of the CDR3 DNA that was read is TGCGCCAGCAGCCCCGGACAGGGCCAATACAATGAG. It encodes CASSPGQGQYNE. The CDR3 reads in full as CASSPGQGQYNEQFF.

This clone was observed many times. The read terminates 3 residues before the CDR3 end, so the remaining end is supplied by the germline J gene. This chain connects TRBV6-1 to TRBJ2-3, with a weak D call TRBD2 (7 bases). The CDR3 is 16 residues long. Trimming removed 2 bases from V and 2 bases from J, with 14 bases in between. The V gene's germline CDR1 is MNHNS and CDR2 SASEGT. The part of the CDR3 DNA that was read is TGTGCCAGCAGTGAAACTTCCGGGGGGCCCACAGATACG. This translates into CASSETSGGPTDT. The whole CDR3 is CASSETSGGPTDTQYF.

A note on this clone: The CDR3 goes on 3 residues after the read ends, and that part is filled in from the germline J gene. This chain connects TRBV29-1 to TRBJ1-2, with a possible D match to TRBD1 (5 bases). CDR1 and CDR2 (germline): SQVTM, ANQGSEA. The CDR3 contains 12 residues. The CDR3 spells CSVEALVRGYTF. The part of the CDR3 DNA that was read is TGCAGCGTTGAAGCCCTGGTTCGGGGG. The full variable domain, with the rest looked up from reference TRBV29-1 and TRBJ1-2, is SAVISQKPSRDICQRGTSLTIQCQVDSQVTMMFWYRQQPGQSLTLIATANQGSEATYESGFVIDKFPISRPNLTFSTLTVSNMSPEDSSIYLCSVEALVRGYTFGSGTRLTVV.

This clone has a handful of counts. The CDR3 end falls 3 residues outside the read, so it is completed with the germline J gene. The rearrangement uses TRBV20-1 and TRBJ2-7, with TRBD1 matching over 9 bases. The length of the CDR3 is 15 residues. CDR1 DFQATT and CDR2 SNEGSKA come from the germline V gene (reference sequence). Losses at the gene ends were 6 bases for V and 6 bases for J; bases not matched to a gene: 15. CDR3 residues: CSAVPTGQGMTEQYF. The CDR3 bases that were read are TGCAGTGCCGTTCCCACGGGACAGGGTATGACCGAG.

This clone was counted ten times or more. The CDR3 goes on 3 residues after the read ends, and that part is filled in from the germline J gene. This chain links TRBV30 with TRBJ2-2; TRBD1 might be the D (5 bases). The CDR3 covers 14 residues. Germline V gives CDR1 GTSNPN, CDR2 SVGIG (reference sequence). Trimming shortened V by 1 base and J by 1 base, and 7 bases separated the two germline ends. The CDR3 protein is CAWSAQGNTGELFF. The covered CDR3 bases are TGTGCCTGGAGTGCCCAGGGGAACACCGGGGAG. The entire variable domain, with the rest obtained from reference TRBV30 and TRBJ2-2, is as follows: SQTIHQWPATLVQPVGSPLSLECTVEGTSNPNLYWYRQAAGRGLQLLFYSVGIGQISSEVPQNLSASRPQDRQFILSSKKLLLSDSGFYLCAWSAQGNTGELFFGEGSRLTVL.

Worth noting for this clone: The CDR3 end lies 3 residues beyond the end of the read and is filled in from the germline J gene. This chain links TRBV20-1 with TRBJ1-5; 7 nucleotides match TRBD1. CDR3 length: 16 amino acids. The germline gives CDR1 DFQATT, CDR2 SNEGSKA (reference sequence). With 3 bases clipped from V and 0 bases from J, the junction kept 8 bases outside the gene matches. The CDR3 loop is CSASNKDRNSNQPQHF. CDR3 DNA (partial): TGCAGTGCTAGCAATAAGGACAGGAATAGCAATCAGCCC.

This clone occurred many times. CDR3 DNA (partial): TGCGCCAGCAGCCCTAGGACTAGCGACAATGAG. This encodes CASSPRTSDNE. The whole CDR3 reads CASSPRTSDNEQFF. This chain links TRBV5-1 with TRBJ2-1, with TRBD2 matching 9 bases. The sequence runs out 3 residues before the end of the CDR3; the remainder is reconstructed from the germline J gene. Germline V gives CDR1 SGHRS, CDR2 YFSETQ. The CDR3 runs to 14 residues. V lost 4 bases and J lost 5; bases outside the gene matches: 4.

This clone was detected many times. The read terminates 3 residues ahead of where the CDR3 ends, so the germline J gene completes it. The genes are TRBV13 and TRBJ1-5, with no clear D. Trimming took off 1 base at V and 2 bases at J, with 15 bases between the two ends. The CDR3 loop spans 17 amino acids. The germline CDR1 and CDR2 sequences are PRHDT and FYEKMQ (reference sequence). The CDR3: CASSLDTPCICNQPQHF. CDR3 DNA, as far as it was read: TGTGCCAGCAGCTTAGACACCCCTTGTATTTGCAATCAGCCC. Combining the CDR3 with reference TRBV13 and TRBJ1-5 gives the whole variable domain AAGVIQSPRHLIKEKRETATLKCYPIPRHDTVYWYQQGPGQDPQFLISFYEKMQSDKGSIPDRFSAQQFSDYHSELNMSSLELGDSALYFCASSLDTPCICNQPQHFGDGTRLSIL.

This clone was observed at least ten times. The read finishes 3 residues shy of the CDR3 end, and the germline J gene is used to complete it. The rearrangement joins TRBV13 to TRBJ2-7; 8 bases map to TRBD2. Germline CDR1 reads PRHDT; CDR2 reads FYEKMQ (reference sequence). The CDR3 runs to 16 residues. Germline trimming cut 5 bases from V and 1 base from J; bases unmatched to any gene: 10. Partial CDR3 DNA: TGTGCCAGCAGCGCCGACGGGCTAGCGGGTTCCTACGAG. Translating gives CASSADGLAGSYE. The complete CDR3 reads CASSADGLAGSYEQYF.

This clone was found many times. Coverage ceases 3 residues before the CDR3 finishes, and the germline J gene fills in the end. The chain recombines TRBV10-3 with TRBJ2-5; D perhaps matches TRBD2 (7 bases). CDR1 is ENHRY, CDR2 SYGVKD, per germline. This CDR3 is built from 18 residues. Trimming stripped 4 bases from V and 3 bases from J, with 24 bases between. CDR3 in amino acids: CAISVGGLAEGFKETQYF. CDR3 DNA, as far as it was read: TGTGCCATCAGTGTGGGGGGGCTAGCCGAGGGGTTTAAAGAGACC.

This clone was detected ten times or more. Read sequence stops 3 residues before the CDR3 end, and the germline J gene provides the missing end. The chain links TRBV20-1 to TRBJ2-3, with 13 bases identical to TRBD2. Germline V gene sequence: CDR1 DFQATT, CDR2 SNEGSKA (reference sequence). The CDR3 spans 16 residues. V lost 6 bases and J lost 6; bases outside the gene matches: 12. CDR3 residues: CSAAGLAGEGGDTQYF. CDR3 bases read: TGCAGTGCCGCAGGACTAGCGGGAGAGGGAGGGGATACG.

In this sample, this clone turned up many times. The CDR3 DNA, read in part, is TGCAGTGCTAGGGGGGGACAGGGGGTTAAGGATTACGAG. Its protein product is CSARGGQGVKDYE. In full, the CDR3 reads CSARGGQGVKDYEQYF. This rearrangement joins TRBV20-1 to TRBJ2-7, with 11 bases matching TRBD1. The read stops 3 residues short of the end of the CDR3; the missing end is completed from the germline J gene. J lost 4 bases, V lost 3 bases, and 11 bases had no gene match. Germline lookup yields CDR1 DFQATT and CDR2 SNEGSKA (reference sequence). CDR3 length equals 16 residues.

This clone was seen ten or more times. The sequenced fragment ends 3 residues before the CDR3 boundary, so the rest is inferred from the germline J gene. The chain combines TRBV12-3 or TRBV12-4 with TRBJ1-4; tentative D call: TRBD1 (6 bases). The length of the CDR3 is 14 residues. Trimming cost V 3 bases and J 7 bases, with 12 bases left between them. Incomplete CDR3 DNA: TGTGCCAGCAGTTTCGGGGGGGCGGGTGAAAAA. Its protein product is CASSFGGAGEK. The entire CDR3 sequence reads CASSFGGAGEKLFF.

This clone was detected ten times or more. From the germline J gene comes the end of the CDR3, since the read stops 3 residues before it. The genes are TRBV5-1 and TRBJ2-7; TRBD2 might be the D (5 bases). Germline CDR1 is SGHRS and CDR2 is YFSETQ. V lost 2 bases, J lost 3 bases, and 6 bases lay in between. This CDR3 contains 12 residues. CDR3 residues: CASSLSGYEQYF. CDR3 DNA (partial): TGCGCCAGCAGCTTAAGCGGCTACGAG.

CDR3 DNA, as far as it was read: TGTGCCTGGAGGGGGGCGTCAGCCTACAATGAC. Its protein product is CAWRGASAYND. The CDR3 in full is CAWRGASAYNDYTF. The genes are TRBV30 and TRBJ1-2; possible D gene TRBD1, 6 bases. Read data end 3 residues before the CDR3 end; the end is taken from the germline J gene. The CDR3 is made up of 14 amino acids. Germline V gives CDR1 GTSNPN, CDR2 SVGIG (reference sequence). Using reference TRBV30 and TRBJ1-2 for the parts outside the CDR3, the full variable domain is SQTIHQWPATLVQPVGSPLSLECTVEGTSNPNLYWYRQAAGRGLQLLFYSVGIGQISSEVPQNLSASRPQDRQFILSSKKLLLSDSGFYLCAWRGASAYNDYTFGSGTRLTVV.

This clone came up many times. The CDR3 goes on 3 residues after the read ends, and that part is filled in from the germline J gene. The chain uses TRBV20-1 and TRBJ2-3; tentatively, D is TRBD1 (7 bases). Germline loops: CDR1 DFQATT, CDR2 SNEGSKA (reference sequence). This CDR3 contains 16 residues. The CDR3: CSAGPVRGDSNQPQYF. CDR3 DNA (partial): TGCAGTGCTGGCCCCGTGAGGGGGGACAGCAATCAGCCG.

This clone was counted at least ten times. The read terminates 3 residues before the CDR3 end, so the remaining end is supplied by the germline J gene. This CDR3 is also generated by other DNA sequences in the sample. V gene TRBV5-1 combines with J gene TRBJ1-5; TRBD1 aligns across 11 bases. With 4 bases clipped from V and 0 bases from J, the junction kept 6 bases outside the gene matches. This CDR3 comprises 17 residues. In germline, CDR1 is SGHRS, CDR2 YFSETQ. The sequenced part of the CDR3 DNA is TGCGCCAGCAGCCCTGGACAGGGGGCTTATAGCAATCAGCCC. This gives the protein CASSPGQGAYSNQP. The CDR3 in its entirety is CASSPGQGAYSNQPQHF. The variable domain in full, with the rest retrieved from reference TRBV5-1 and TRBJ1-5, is KAGVTQTPRYLIKTRGQQVTLSCSPISGHRSVSWYQQTPGQGLQFLFEYFSETQRNKGNFPGRFSGRQFSNSRSEMNVSTLELGDSALYLCASSPGQGAYSNQPQHFGDGTRLSIL.

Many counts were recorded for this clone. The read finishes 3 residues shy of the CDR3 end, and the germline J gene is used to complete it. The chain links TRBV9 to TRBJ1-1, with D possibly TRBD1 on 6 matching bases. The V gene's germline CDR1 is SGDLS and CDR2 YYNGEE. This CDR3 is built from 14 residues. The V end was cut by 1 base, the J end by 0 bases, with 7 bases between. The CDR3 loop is CASSVRQVNTEAFF. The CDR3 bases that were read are TGTGCCAGCAGCGTAAGACAGGTGAACACTGAA.

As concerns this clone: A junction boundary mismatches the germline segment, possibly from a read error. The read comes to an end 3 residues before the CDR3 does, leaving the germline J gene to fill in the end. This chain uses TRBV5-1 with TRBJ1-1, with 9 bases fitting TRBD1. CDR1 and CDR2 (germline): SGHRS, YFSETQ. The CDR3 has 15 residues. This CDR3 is CACSGGQGTGTEAFF. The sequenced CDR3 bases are TGCGCCTGCAGCGGGGGACAGGGTACGGGCACTGAA.

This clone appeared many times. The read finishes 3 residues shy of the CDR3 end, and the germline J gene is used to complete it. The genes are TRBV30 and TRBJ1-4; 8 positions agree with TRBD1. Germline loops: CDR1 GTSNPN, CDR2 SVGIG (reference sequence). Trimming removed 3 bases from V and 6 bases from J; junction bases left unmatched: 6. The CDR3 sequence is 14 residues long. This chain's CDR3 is CAWSRQGLYEKLFF. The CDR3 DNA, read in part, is TGTGCCTGGAGCAGACAGGGGCTGTATGAAAAA.

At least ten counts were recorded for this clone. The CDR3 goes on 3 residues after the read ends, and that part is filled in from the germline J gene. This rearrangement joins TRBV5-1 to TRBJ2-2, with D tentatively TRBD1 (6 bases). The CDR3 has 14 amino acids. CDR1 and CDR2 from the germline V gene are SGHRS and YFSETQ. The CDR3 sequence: CASSLVGAREKLFF. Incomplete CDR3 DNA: TGCGCCAGCAGCTTGGTGGGGGCTCGTGAAAAG.

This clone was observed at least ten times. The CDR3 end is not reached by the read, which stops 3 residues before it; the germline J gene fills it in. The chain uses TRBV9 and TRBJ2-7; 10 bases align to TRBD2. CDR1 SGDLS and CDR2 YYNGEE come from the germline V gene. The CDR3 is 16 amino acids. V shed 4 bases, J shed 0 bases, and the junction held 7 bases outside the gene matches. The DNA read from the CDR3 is TGTGCCAGCAGCTCACGGACTAGCGGATCCTCCTACGAG. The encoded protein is CASSSRTSGSSYE. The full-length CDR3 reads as CASSSRTSGSSYEQYF.

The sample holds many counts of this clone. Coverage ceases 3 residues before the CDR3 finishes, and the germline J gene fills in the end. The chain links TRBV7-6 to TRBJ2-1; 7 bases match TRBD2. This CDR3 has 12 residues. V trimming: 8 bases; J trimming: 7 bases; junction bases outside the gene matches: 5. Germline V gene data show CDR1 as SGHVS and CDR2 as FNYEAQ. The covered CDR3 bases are TGTGCCAGCGCGGGAGTGGGGAATGAG. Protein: CASAGVGNE. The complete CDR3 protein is CASAGVGNEQFF.

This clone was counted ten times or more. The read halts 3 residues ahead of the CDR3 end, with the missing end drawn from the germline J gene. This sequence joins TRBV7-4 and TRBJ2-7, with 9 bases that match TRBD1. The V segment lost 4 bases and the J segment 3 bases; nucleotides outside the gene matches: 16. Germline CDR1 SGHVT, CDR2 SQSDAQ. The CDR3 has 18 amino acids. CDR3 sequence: CASSCPGQGNSRNYEQYF. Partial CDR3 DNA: TGTGCCAGCAGCTGTCCGGGACAGGGAAATTCGCGGAACTACGAG.

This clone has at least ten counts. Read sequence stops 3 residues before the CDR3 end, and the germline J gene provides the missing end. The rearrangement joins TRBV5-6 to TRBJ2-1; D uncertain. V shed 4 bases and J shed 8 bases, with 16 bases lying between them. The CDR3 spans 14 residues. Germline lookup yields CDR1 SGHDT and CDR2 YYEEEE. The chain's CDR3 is CASSRHSPLDEQFF. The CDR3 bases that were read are TGTGCCAGCAGCCGACACTCCCCCCTCGATGAG.

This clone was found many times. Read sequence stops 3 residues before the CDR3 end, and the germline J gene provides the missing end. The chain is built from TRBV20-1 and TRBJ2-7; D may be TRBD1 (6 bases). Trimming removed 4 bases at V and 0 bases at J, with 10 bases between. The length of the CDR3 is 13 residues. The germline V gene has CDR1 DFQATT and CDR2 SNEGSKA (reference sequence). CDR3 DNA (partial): TGCAGTGCTACGGGACATTCCTCCTACGAG. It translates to CSATGHSSYE. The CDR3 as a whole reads CSATGHSSYEQYF.